Below, 26 T cell receptor beta chains from the same sample are listed, as sequenced in a study of metastatic and nonmetastatic thyroid tumors. Every patient was untreated before thyroid surgery. Via MiXCR, TCRdb re-called the PCR reads. The sample gives roughly 53,000 clones, 20% to 25% of which show up once; 3.5% to 5% is in the top ten. The material sequenced was blood. The receptors derive from a female donor with papillary thyroid cancer or a benign thyroid nodule (not recorded which). Some clones in this sample may be carry-over from other donors' samples.

This clone was counted ten times or more. The CDR3 bases are TGTGCCAGCAGCTTAGGAGGGACAGGGAGATACGAGCAGTACTTC. The encoded protein is CASSLGGTGRYEQYF. V is TRBV11-2 and J is TRBJ2-7, with 9 bases lining up with TRBD1. In germline, CDR1 is SGHAT, CDR2 FQNNGV. This CDR3 is built from 15 residues. V gave up 1 base and J gave up 4 bases; unmatched junction bases: 5. The whole variable domain, remainder taken from reference TRBV11-2 and TRBJ2-7, is EAGVAQSPRYKIIEKRQSVAFWCNPISGHATLYWYQQILGQGPKLLIQFQNNGVVDDSQLPKDRFSAERLKGVDSTLKIQPAKLEDSAVYLCASSLGGTGRYEQYFGPGTRLTVT.

This chain links TRBV4-1 with TRBJ2-3, with TRBD2 matching over 13 bases. The V gene end was trimmed by 2 bases and the J gene end by 2 bases; junction bases not matched to a gene: 7. Per germline, CDR1 MGHRA and CDR2 YSYEKL. The CDR3 has 18 amino acids. The CDR3 loop reads CASSQMTSGGPPTDTQYF. The CDR3 nucleotides are TGCGCCAGCAGCCAAATGACTAGCGGGGGGCCCCCCACAGATACGCAGTATTTT.

The chain is built from TRBV7-6 and TRBJ2-5; D uncertain. The germline V and J ends were trimmed by 8 bases and 2 bases, with 15 bases remaining between them. The CDR3 length is 14 residues. Germline CDR1 reads SGHVS; CDR2 reads FNYEAQ. The CDR3 sequence is CASGQSVGQETQYF. CDR3 nucleotides: TGTGCCAGCGGCCAAAGCGTGGGACAAGAGACCCAGTACTTC.

At least ten counts were recorded for this clone. The gene calls are TRBV2 and TRBJ2-7; the D gene is possibly TRBD1 (5 bases). This CDR3 is 15 amino acids long. Germline assignment: CDR1 SNHLY and CDR2 FYNNEI. Deletions cut 2 bases from V and 5 bases from J, with 16 bases between. The CDR3 loop reads CASSESPRGEDEQYF. DNA of the CDR3: TGTGCCAGCAGTGAAAGTCCAAGGGGCGAGGACGAGCAGTACTTC.

This clone showed up many times. This chain links TRBV20-1 with TRBJ2-7; 8 bases align to TRBD1. The junction had 7 bases not matched to a gene; V was cut back by 1 base and J by 5 bases. The germline gives CDR1 DFQATT, CDR2 SNEGSKA (reference sequence). The CDR3 length is 14 residues. CDR3 sequence: CSARAGTGNNEQYF. The CDR3, as DNA: TGCAGTGCTAGAGCCGGGACAGGTAACAACGAGCAGTACTTC.

This clone was seen repeatedly, ten times or more. V is TRBV20-1 and J is TRBJ2-1; tentatively, D is TRBD2 (6 bases). CDR3 length: 12 residues. The germline CDR1 and CDR2 sequences are DFQATT and SNEGSKA (reference sequence). Between the trimmed V and J ends, which lost 4 bases and 2 bases, there was a span of 6 bases. The CDR3 sequence is CSAIAAYNEQFF. In DNA, the CDR3 is TGCAGTGCTATAGCGGCCTACAATGAGCAGTTCTTC.

Many counts were recorded for this clone. The chain has TRBV5-6 and TRBJ2-2; 9 nucleotides match TRBD2. The junction had 7 bases not matched to a gene; V was cut back by 9 bases and J by 4 bases. This CDR3 is built from 14 residues. Germline V gives CDR1 SGHDT, CDR2 YYEEEE. The CDR3 coding sequence is TGTGCCACCGCGGGAGGGCGAGGCACCGGGGAGCTGTTTTTT. This encodes CATAGGRGTGELFF.

The sample holds many counts of this clone. The chain joins TRBV27 to TRBJ1-1, with TRBD1 identical over 9 bases. Germline V gene sequence: CDR1 MNHEY, CDR2 SMNVEV (reference sequence). The CDR3 spans 13 residues. V shed 7 bases, J shed 8 bases, and the junction held 8 bases outside the gene matches. This CDR3 is CASKDRGSPEAFF. CDR3 DNA sequence: TGTGCCAGCAAGGACAGGGGTTCTCCCGAAGCTTTCTTT.

The table lists this clone with many counts. V gene TRBV19 combines with J gene TRBJ2-5, with D maybe TRBD2 (6 bases). CDR1 and CDR2 (germline): LNHDA, SQIVND (reference sequence). The V gene lost 4 bases and the J gene lost 4 bases, with 13 bases spanning the gap. This CDR3 spans 14 amino acids. CDR3 sequence (DNA): TGTGCCAGTAGTACACTAGCTTCCGGAGAGACCCAGTACTTC. It is translated as CASSTLASGETQYF.

Ten or more counts support this clone. V gene TRBV2 combines with J gene TRBJ1-1; no clear D. This CDR3 spans 14 amino acids. Between the trimmed V and J ends, which lost 2 bases and 4 bases, there was a span of 11 bases. Per the germline V gene, CDR1 is SNHLY and CDR2 is FYNNEI. CDR3 nucleotides: TGTGCCAGCAGTGAATTGGGCGGACCCACTGAAGCTTTCTTT. Protein sequence: CASSELGGPTEAFF.

This clone was seen repeatedly, ten times or more. The chain uses TRBV12-3 or TRBV12-4 and TRBJ1-4; no firm D call. This CDR3 contains 11 residues. The V end was cut by 3 bases, the J end by 7 bases, with 3 bases between. CDR3 nucleotide sequence: TGTGCCAGCAGTTTCGGTGAAAAACTGTTTTTT. Its translation is CASSFGEKLFF.

This clone was seen at least ten times. CDR3 residues: CSAHDRGQPQHF. CDR3 bases: TGCAGTGCGCATGACAGGGGTCAGCCCCAGCATTTT. The J gene is TRBJ1-5, the V gene TRBV20-1; 8 nucleotides agree with TRBD1. CDR3 length: 12 amino acids. Germline lookup yields CDR1 DFQATT and CDR2 SNEGSKA (reference sequence). The V segment lost 6 bases and the J segment 6 bases; nucleotides outside the gene matches: 4.

This rearrangement joins TRBV11-3 to TRBJ2-7; TRBD2 matches at 7 bases. Germline V gene lookup returns CDR1 SGHNT and CDR2 YENEEA. The CDR3 length is 13 residues. The V and J ends lost 3 bases and 1 base, in that order; junction bases with no gene match: 0. For the CDR3, the DNA is TGTGCCAGCAGCTTCGGGAGGTCCTACGAGCAGTACTTC. Amino acid sequence: CASSFGRSYEQYF.

The V gene is TRBV6-1, the J gene TRBJ2-4, with a possible D match to TRBD1 (6 bases). Germline V gene lookup returns CDR1 MNHNS and CDR2 SASEGT. The length of the CDR3 is 18 residues. The V gene lost 5 bases and the J gene lost 0 bases, with 20 bases spanning the gap. CDR3 sequence: CASSTPPGATLAKNIQYF. The CDR3 nucleotides are TGTGCCAGCAGTACCCCCCCAGGGGCCACTCTAGCCAAAAACATTCAGTACTTC.

This chain uses TRBV11-3 with TRBJ1-6, with D unclear. The germline gives CDR1 SGHNT, CDR2 YENEEA. Trimming shortened V by 5 bases and J by 13 bases, and 15 bases separated the two germline ends. This CDR3 is 13 amino acids long. The CDR3 is CASSREPGLPLHF. The CDR3 DNA follows: TGTGCCAGCAGCAGAGAGCCGGGGTTGCCCCTCCACTTT.

This clone was seen only a few times. The V call is TRBV19, the J call TRBJ2-7, with D maybe TRBD1 (6 bases). Germline V gene lookup returns CDR1 LNHDA and CDR2 SQIVND (reference sequence). The CDR3 contains 15 residues. The germline V and J ends were trimmed by 3 bases and 6 bases, with 18 bases remaining between them. The CDR3 DNA is TGTGCCAGTAGTATTATCCGGACAGACCTCTCCGAGCAGTACTTC. It specifies CASSIIRTDLSEQYF.

This clone showed up many times. The chain carries TRBV4-2 and TRBJ2-7; D call uncertain. Germline V gene sequence: CDR1 LGHNA, CDR2 YNFKEQ. The V and J ends lost 0 bases and 0 bases respectively, with 9 bases between them. The CDR3 has 15 amino acids. CDR3 loop: CASSQEWPDSYEQYF. The DNA for the CDR3 is TGTGCCAGCAGCCAAGAATGGCCAGACTCCTACGAGCAGTACTTC.

In its sample, this clone was seen many times. V and J are TRBV18 and TRBJ1-4; a weak D match, TRBD1 (6 bases). This CDR3 region has 17 residues. Germline CDR1 KGHSH, CDR2 LQKENI. The V end lost 2 bases, the J end lost 5 bases, and 18 bases lay between the germline ends. CDR3 DNA: TGTGCCAGCTCACCAGCGGCCTTCGGGACATTGAATGAAAAACTGTTTTTT. Its protein product is CASSPAAFGTLNEKLFF.

Notes on this clone: Sequence at one end of the junction differs from germline and may be a read error. The chain links TRBV28 to TRBJ1-6, with 7 bases lining up with TRBD1. The CDR3 runs 15 residues. Germline V gene sequence: CDR1 MDHEN, CDR2 SYDVKM. Here the CDR3 reads CASSFGTVYNSPLHF. CDR3 coding DNA: TGTGCCAGCAGTTTTGGGACAGTCTATAATTCTCCCCTCCACTTT. The variable domain in full, with the rest retrieved from reference TRBV28 and TRBJ1-6, is DVKVTQSSRYLVKRTGEKVFLECVQDMDHENMFWYRQDPGLGLRLIYFSYDVKMKEKGDIPEGYSVSREKKERFSLILESASTNQTSMYLCASSFGTVYNSPLHFGNGTRLTVT.

The sample holds many counts of this clone. The V gene is TRBV20-1, the J gene TRBJ1-1; D ambiguous. The CDR3 is 13 residues long. CDR1 DFQATT and CDR2 SNEGSKA come from the germline V gene (reference sequence). Trimming pared 3 bases from V and 0 bases from J, leaving 8 bases between. For the CDR3, the DNA is TGCAGTGCTAGTTCGCAGGTGAACACTGAAGCTTTCTTT. Translated, it gives CSASSQVNTEAFF.

This clone was seen repeatedly, ten times or more. This chain uses TRBV19 with TRBJ2-5, with a possible D match to TRBD1 (6 bases). V dropped 0 bases and J dropped 1 base, with 18 bases sitting between them. The CDR3 sequence is 18 residues long. Germline V CDR1 and CDR2: LNHDA, SQIVND (reference sequence). The CDR3 coding sequence is TGTGCCAGTAGTATAGATGGCCCCCATACAGGGCCCCAAGAGACCCAGTACTTC. Protein sequence: CASSIDGPHTGPQETQYF.

Ten or more counts support this clone. The chain couples TRBV24-1 to TRBJ2-7; 7 bases agree with TRBD1. This CDR3 region has 14 residues. The V gene end was trimmed by 3 bases and the J gene end by 5 bases; junction bases not matched to a gene: 6. Germline V CDR1 and CDR2: KGHDR, SFDVKD. Here the CDR3 reads CATSDPGGSDEQYF. The DNA for the CDR3 is TGTGCCACCAGTGATCCAGGGGGTAGTGACGAGCAGTACTTC.

In its sample, this clone was seen many times. The genes are TRBV6-1 and TRBJ2-3; 10 bases align to TRBD1. The J segment lost 5 bases and the V segment lost 2 bases, leaving 10 bases of the junction unmatched. CDR1 MNHNS and CDR2 SASEGT come from the germline V gene. This CDR3 spans 17 amino acids. In nucleotides, the CDR3 is TGTGCCAGCAGTGAACCTCGGGACAGGGGTGGTATAGATACGCAGTATTTT. The encoded protein is CASSEPRDRGGIDTQYF.

In the case of this clone: This may be a read error, as it is one base from a much larger clone. V gene TRBV28 combines with J gene TRBJ2-1, with TRBD1 matching over 8 bases. Unmatched junction bases numbered 3, after V lost 7 bases and J lost 7 bases. The CDR3 extends over 12 amino acids. Germline lookup yields CDR1 MDHEN and CDR2 SYDVKM. The CDR3 loop reads CASMDRANEQFF. The CDR3, as DNA: TGTGCCAGCATGGACAGGGCGAATGAGCAGTTCTTC.

This clone was seen ten or more times. The chain couples TRBV4-1 to TRBJ1-6, with TRBD1 as a possible D gene (6 bases). The CDR3 is 18 residues long. V lost 0 bases and J lost 2, with 14 bases in between. Germline V CDR1 and CDR2: MGHRA, YSYEKL. As DNA, the CDR3 is TGCGCCAGCAGCCAAGAGGGGGCAGGGGAGGCCTATAATTCACCCCTCCACTTT. This sequence encodes CASSQEGAGEAYNSPLHF.

Details on this clone: No conserved phenylalanine or tryptophan ends this CDR3, so it is likely a read error. This chain connects TRBV24-1 to TRBJ2-1; 10 nucleotides line up with TRBD2. The germline V gene has CDR1 KGHDR and CDR2 SFDVKD. V lost 3 bases, J lost 9 bases, and 10 bases stayed unmatched. The CDR3 loop spans 16 amino acids. This CDR3 is CATSDPGLAAVREQFY. DNA for the CDR3: TGTGCCACCAGTGATCCTGGACTAGCGGCAGTTCGTGAGCAGTTCTAC.